These T cell receptor beta chains were read from a single sample in a study of shared T cell receptors in the human thymus. This table comes from immunoSEQ multiplex PCR, and its TCRdb copy is limited to in-frame clones, with some not included. The data contain hundreds of thousands of clones, around 87% of them singletons. The same specimen was also included in a second study, on human thymus T cells.

The sequenced material came from thymocytes. These receptors were obtained from a boy younger than two with a congenital heart defect. The CDR3 runs from the conserved cysteine through the conserved F or W. Each record gives: V gene, D gene, J gene, CDR3 DNA, CDR3 protein. A D gene is named only where the DNA matches it firmly.

V gene: TRBV28
D gene: .
J gene: TRBJ2-7
CDR3 DNA: TGTGCCAGCAACACGGACAGAGACTCCTACGAGCAGTACTTC
CDR3 protein: CASNTDRDSYEQYF

V gene: TRBV30
D gene: .
J gene: TRBJ1-4
CDR3 DNA: TGTGCCTGGAATGGACAGAAAAAAAATGAAAAACTGTTTTTT
CDR3 protein: CAWNGQKKNEKLFF

V gene: TRBV6-1
D gene: TRBD1
J gene: TRBJ1-2
CDR3 DNA: TGTGCCTCAACCATACAGGGGGTAGGCTACACCTTC
CDR3 protein: CASTIQGVGYTF

V gene: TRBV30
D gene: TRBD2
J gene: TRBJ2-1
CDR3 DNA: TGTGCCTGGAGTGTGGTTGCCCCCGGGACTAGCTACAATGAGCAGTTCTTC
CDR3 protein: CAWSVVAPGTSYNEQFF

V gene: TRBV21-1
D gene: .
J gene: TRBJ1-1
CDR3 DNA: TGTGCCAGCAGCGAGGGCTTCCTGGGAACTGAAGCTTTCTTT
CDR3 protein: CASSEGFLGTEAFF

V gene: TRBV5-5
D gene: TRBD1
J gene: TRBJ1-1
CDR3 DNA: TGTGCCAGCAGCTTAAGACAGGGGGCGAACACTGAAGCTTTCTTT
CDR3 protein: CASSLRQGANTEAFF

V gene: TRBV2
D gene: TRBD2
J gene: TRBJ2-7
CDR3 DNA: TGTGCCAGCAGTGAACCTCAGAGGGGGCTAGCGGGAGATCTCGAGCAGTACTTC
CDR3 protein: CASSEPQRGLAGDLEQYF

V gene: TRBV5-1
D gene: TRBD2
J gene: TRBJ2-3
CDR3 DNA: TGCGCCAGCACGCCCGGGACTATGGGGTCTGATACGCAGTATTTT
CDR3 protein: CASTPGTMGSDTQYF

V gene: TRBV28
D gene: TRBD2
J gene: TRBJ2-3
CDR3 DNA: TGTGCCAGCAGTACCACCGATAGCGGGAGGCCCAATACGCAGTATTTT
CDR3 protein: CASSTTDSGRPNTQYF

V gene: TRBV6-1
D gene: .
J gene: TRBJ2-1
CDR3 DNA: TGTGCCAGCAGTGAAGCGTCGAGCTCCTACAATGAGCAGTTCTTC
CDR3 protein: CASSEASSSYNEQFF

V gene: TRBV6-8
D gene: TRBD1
J gene: TRBJ2-7
CDR3 DNA: TGTGCCAGCGGGACAGGAAATAGCTACGAGCAGTACTTC
CDR3 protein: CASGTGNSYEQYF